The 5 T cell receptor beta chains below all came from one sample that was sequenced in a study of response to subunit inactivated influenza vaccine. Via MiXCR, TCRdb re-called the RT-PCR reads, giving one row per CDR3 protein. This sample has some 550,000 distinct CDR3 sequences; under 30% occur once, and the top ten carry about 3%. The data also belong to a second study, concerning T cells expressing NK-cell markers. Turning to that study: In generating TCR beta cDNA, 5'RACE template switching with UMIs was used.

This specimen consisted of CD4+ T cells sorted from PBMCs, obtained 12 days after vaccination. The receptors here all came from a man between 50 and 59 years old who received an inactivated influenza vaccine.

The chain uses TRBV3-1 and TRBJ2-3; 7 bases line up with TRBD2. Germline V gene data show CDR1 as LGHDT and CDR2 as YNNKEL (reference sequence). The trim removed 1 base at V and 1 base at J, leaving 2 bases unmatched. The CDR3 totals 15 residues. Here the CDR3 DNA reads TGTGCCAGCAGCCAAGCGGGAGGCGGCACAGATACGCAGTATTTT. Translating it yields CASSQAGGGTDTQYF.

In this sample, this clonotype turned up many times. The CDR3 DNA is TGCAGTGCGACCCAACCTAGCGGGTGGTCCTACGAGCAGTACTTC. Translating gives CSATQPSGWSYEQYF. The rearrangement uses TRBV20-1 and TRBJ2-7; 8 bases fit TRBD2. Germline V gene lookup returns CDR1 DFQATT and CDR2 SNEGSKA (reference sequence). The CDR3 totals 15 residues. Germline trimming cut 6 bases from V and 1 base from J; bases unmatched to any gene: 11.

This clonotype was recorded at least ten times. This rearrangement joins TRBV13 to TRBJ1-3; a possible D gene is TRBD1 (6 bases). V was shortened by 4 bases and J by 0 bases, with 13 bases between the two germline ends. The CDR3 has 16 amino acids. In germline, CDR1 is PRHDT, CDR2 FYEKMQ (reference sequence). The CDR3 protein is CASSSGTSNSGNTIYF. The CDR3 nucleotides read TGTGCCAGCAGCTCTGGGACATCTAACTCTGGAAACACCATATATTTT.

The chain links TRBV12-3 or TRBV12-4 to TRBJ2-5; 16 bases fit TRBD2. This CDR3 has 17 amino acids. The V segment lost 5 bases and the J segment 4 bases; nucleotides outside the gene matches: 7. The CDR3: CASSLGTSGRAVETQYF. As DNA, the CDR3 is TGTGCCAGCAGTCTAGGGACTAGCGGGAGGGCCGTAGAGACCCAGTACTTC.

The chain uses TRBV6-1 and TRBJ2-4, with D perhaps being TRBD1 or TRBD2 (5 bases each). This CDR3 comprises 16 residues. The V and J ends lost 2 bases and 2 bases respectively, with 13 bases between them. The germline V gene has CDR1 MNHNS and CDR2 SASEGT. The CDR3 loop reads CASSESGTGPKNIQYF. CDR3 nucleotide sequence: TGTGCCAGCAGTGAAAGTGGGACCGGGCCCAAAAACATTCAGTACTTC.